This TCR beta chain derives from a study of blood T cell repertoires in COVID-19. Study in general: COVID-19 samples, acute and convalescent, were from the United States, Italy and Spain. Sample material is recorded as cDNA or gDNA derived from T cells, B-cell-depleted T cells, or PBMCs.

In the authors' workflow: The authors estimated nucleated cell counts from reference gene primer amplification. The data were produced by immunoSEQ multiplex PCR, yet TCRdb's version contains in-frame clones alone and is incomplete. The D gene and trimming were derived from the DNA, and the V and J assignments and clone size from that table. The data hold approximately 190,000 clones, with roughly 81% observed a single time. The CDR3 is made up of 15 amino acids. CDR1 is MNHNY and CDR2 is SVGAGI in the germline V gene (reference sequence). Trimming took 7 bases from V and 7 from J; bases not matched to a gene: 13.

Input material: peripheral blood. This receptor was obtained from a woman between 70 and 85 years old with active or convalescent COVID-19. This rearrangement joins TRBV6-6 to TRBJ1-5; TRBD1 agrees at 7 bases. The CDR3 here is CASTGGQNLWQPQHF. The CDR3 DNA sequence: TGTGCCAGCACTGGGGGACAGAACCTTTGGCAGCCCCAGCATTTT.